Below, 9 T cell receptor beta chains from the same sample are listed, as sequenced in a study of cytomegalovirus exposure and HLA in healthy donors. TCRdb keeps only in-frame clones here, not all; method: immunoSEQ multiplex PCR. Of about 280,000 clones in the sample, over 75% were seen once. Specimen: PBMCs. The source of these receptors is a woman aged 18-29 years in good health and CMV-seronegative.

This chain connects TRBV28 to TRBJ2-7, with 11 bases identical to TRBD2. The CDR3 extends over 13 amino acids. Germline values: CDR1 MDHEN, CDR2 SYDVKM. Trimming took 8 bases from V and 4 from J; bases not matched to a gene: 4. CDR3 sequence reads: CASALAGGYEQYF. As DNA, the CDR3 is TGTGCCAGCGCCCTAGCGGGAGGTTACGAGCAGTACTTC.

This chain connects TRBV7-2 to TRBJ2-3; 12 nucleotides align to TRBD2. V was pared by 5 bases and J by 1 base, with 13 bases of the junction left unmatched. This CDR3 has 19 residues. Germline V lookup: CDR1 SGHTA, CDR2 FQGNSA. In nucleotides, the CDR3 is TGTGCCAGCAGCCAAGACCGCCGACTAGCGGGAGACGGCACAGATACGCAGTATTTT. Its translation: CASSQDRRLAGDGTDTQYF.

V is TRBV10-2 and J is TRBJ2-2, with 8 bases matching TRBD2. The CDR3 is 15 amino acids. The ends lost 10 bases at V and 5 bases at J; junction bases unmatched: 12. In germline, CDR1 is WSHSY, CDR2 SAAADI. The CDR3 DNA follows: TGCGCCACCCCCCTATCGGGAGGGAGGACCGGGGAGCTGTTTTTT. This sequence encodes CATPLSGGRTGELFF.

Here the CDR3 DNA reads TGTGCCAGCAGAGCTTCTTCCCGGAGCTCCTACAATGAGCAGTTCTTC. Translated: CASRASSRSSYNEQFF. V usage is TRBV7-8 and J usage is TRBJ2-1; no firm D call. Looked up from germline, CDR1 is SGHVS and CDR2 is FQNEAQ. Trimming took 6 bases from V and 0 from J, leaving 15 bases between them. The CDR3 totals 16 residues. The whole variable domain, remainder taken from reference TRBV7-8 and TRBJ2-1, is GAGVSQSPRYKVAKRGQDVALRCDPISGHVSLFWYQQALGQGPEFLTYFQNEAQLDKSGLPSDRFFAERPEGSVSTLKIQRTQQEDSAVYLCASRASSRSSYNEQFFGPGTRLTVL.

As DNA, the CDR3 is TGTGCCAGCAGTCCCAACCGGGAACAGACCCAGTACTTC. Protein sequence: CASSPNREQTQYF. J is TRBJ2-5 and V is TRBV27, with D possibly matching TRBD2 (5 bases). V dropped 5 bases and J dropped 6 bases, with 13 bases sitting between them. The CDR3 is made up of 13 amino acids. Germline V gene lookup returns CDR1 MNHEY and CDR2 SMNVEV (reference sequence).

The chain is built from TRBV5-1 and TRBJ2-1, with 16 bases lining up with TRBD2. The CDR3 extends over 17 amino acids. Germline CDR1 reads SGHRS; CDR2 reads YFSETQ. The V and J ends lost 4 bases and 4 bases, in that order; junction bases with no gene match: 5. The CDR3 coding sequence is TGCGCCAGCAGCCCCGGGACTAGCGGGAGGGCATACAATGAGCAGTTCTTC. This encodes CASSPGTSGRAYNEQFF.

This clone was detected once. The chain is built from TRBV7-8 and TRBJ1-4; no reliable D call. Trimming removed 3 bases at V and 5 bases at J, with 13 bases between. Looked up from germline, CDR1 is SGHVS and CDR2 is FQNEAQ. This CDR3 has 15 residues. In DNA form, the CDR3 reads TGTGCCAGCAGCTTTTTAGAGCTAGCAAATGAAAAACTGTTTTTT. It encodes CASSFLELANEKLFF.

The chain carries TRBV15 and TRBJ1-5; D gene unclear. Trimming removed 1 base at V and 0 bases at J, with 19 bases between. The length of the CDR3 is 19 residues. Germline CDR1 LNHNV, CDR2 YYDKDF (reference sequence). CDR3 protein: CATSRGGSASYYSNQPQHF. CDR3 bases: TGTGCCACCAGCAGAGGCGGCAGTGCTAGCTATTATAGCAATCAGCCCCAGCATTTT.

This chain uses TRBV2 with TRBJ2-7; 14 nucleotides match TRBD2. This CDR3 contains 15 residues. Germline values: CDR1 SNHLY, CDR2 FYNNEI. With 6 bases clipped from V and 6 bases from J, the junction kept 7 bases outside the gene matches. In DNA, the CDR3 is TGTGCCAGCAGAGGGACTAGCGGGAGAACCGGCGAGCAGTACTTC. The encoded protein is CASRGTSGRTGEQYF. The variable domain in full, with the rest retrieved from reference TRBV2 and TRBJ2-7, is EPEVTQTPSHQVTQMGQEVILRCVPISNHLYFYWYRQILGQKVEFLVSFYNNEISEKSEIFDDQFSVERPDGSNFTLKIRSTKLEDSAMYFCASRGTSGRTGEQYFGPGTRLTVT.